Below, 11 T cell receptor beta chains from the same sample are listed, as sequenced in a study of blood T cells in healthy people across ages. A second PCR, run for roughly 7 to 11 cycles, used a sample-barcoded 5' primer plus a J-beta primer mix. TCRdb reanalysed the 5' RACE reads using MiXCR and keeps one entry per CDR3 protein. The sample holds 1.6 million or so distinct CDR3 sequences, about 32% seen once. The specimen was blood. Receptors originate from a woman aged 25 to 39 in good health.

There are a few counts of this clonotype. The rearrangement uses TRBV27 and TRBJ2-1; TRBD2 is a possible D gene (7 bases). The CDR3 extends over 21 amino acids. Trimming took off 4 bases at V and 7 bases at J, with 35 bases between the two ends. Germline CDR1 and CDR2: MNHEY and SMNVEV (reference sequence). CDR3 sequence: CASSSPSWGGLKDERDNEQFF. CDR3 nucleotides: TGTGCCAGCAGTTCCCCCAGCTGGGGGGGGCTGAAGGATGAAAGGGATAATGAGCAGTTCTTC.

Comments on this clonotype: The junction and the germline gene differ at one end; a read error may be behind it. V and J are TRBV11-2 and TRBJ2-1; D is unclear. Germline assignment: CDR1 SGHAT and CDR2 FQNNGV. The CDR3 totals 14 residues. The CDR3 sequence is CASTLGRSYNEQFF. The CDR3 region has the DNA TGTGCCAGCACCTTAGGACGCTCCTACAATGAGCAGTTCTTC.

The chain links TRBV29-1 to TRBJ2-5; TRBD1 agrees at 9 bases. Looked up from germline, CDR1 is SQVTM and CDR2 is ANQGSEA. The V gene end was trimmed by 6 bases and the J gene end by 2 bases; junction bases not matched to a gene: 10. This CDR3 spans 15 amino acids. CDR3 bases: TGCAGCGTACAGAAGTTGACAGGGGGTCAAGAGACCCAGTACTTC. Its protein is CSVQKLTGGQETQYF.

This CDR3 reads CATGETGAHEQFF. The CDR3 bases are TGTGCCACAGGGGAGACAGGGGCCCATGAGCAGTTCTTC. This chain uses TRBV10-3 with TRBJ2-1; 8 nucleotides match TRBD1. Germline values: CDR1 ENHRY, CDR2 SYGVKD. V dropped 10 bases and J dropped 8; count of bases not matched to a gene: 10. The CDR3 extends over 13 amino acids.

This clonotype was counted a few times. V usage is TRBV10-1 and J usage is TRBJ2-7; 8 bases are shared with TRBD1. The ends lost 0 bases at V and 1 base at J; junction bases unmatched: 8. Germline CDR1 and CDR2: WNHNN and SYGVQD (reference sequence). The CDR3 loop spans 17 amino acids. The CDR3 sequence is CASSESGKDRASYEQYF. CDR3 bases: TGCGCCAGCAGTGAGTCGGGCAAGGACAGGGCTTCCTACGAGCAGTACTTC.

This clonotype was picked up a small number of times. The J gene is TRBJ2-7, the V gene TRBV10-3; TRBD2 matches 7 bases. Trimming took 4 bases from V and 3 from J; bases not matched to a gene: 6. Germline lookup yields CDR1 ENHRY and CDR2 SYGVKD. The length of the CDR3 is 14 residues. The CDR3 sequence is CAISGGSGDYEQYF. DNA for the CDR3: TGTGCCATCAGTGGGGGCAGCGGGGACTACGAGCAGTACTTC.

The chain links TRBV20-1 to TRBJ2-7, with D possibly matching TRBD1 (6 bases). Germline V gene lookup returns CDR1 DFQATT and CDR2 SNEGSKA (reference sequence). CDR3 length: 15 amino acids. V dropped 3 bases and J dropped 2 bases, with 17 bases sitting between them. The CDR3, as DNA: TGCAGTGCTAGGCACCGGGGCAGGGGCCCCTACGAGCAGTACTTC. The encoded protein is CSARHRGRGPYEQYF.

This clonotype was observed at least ten times. The chain links TRBV4-2 to TRBJ2-5, with D tentatively TRBD1 or TRBD2 (6 bases each). The CDR3 totals 16 residues. Trimming took 1 base from V and 5 from J, leaving 17 bases between them. CDR1 LGHNA and CDR2 YNFKEQ come from the germline V gene. Written as DNA, the CDR3 is TGTGCCAGCAGCCAAGGCGATAAGGGGGGTGATGAGACCCAGTACTTC. It specifies CASSQGDKGGDETQYF.

This clonotype appeared a few times. This chain connects TRBV27 to TRBJ2-1; the D gene is possibly TRBD2 (6 bases). Germline CDR1 is MNHEY and CDR2 is SMNVEV (reference sequence). The CDR3 consists of 15 residues. Trimming took 5 bases from V and 6 from J, leaving 17 bases between them. CDR3 bases: TGTGCCAGCAGTCTTTTTGGGTCGCGGGGCAATGAGCAGTTCTTC. Protein: CASSLFGSRGNEQFF.

The V call is TRBV12-3 or TRBV12-4, the J call TRBJ1-1; a weak D match, TRBD1 (5 bases). The CDR3 contains 15 residues. V was pared by 3 bases and J by 0 bases, with 11 bases between. CDR3 in DNA: TGTGCCAGCAGTTTCCAGGGTGCGATGAACACTGAAGCTTTCTTT. Translating it yields CASSFQGAMNTEAFF.

There are a few counts of this clonotype. V and J are TRBV7-9 and TRBJ2-5; 13 bases line up with TRBD2. The CDR3 has 16 amino acids. The ends lost 4 bases at V and 5 bases at J; junction bases unmatched: 7. Looked up from germline, CDR1 is SEHNR and CDR2 is FQNEAQ (reference sequence). The CDR3 nucleotides are TGTGCCAGCAGCTCCACTAGCGGGAGGGCCGAGGAGACCCAGTACTTC. Protein product: CASSSTSGRAEETQYF.